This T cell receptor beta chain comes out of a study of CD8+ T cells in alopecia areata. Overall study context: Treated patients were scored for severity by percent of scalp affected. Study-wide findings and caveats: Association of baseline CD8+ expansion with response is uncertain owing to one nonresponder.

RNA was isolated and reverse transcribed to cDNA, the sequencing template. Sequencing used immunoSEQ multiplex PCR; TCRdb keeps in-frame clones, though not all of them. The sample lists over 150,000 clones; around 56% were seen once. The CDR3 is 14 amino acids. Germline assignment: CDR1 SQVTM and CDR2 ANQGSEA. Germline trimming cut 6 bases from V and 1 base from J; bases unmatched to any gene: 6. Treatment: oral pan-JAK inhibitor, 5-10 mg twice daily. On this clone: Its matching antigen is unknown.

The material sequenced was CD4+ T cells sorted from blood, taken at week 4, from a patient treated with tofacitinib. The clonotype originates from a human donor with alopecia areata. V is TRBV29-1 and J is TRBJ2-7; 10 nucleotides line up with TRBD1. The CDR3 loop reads CSVGRDRGSYEQYF. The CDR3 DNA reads TGCAGCGTCGGCCGGGACAGGGGATCCTACGAGCAGTACTTC.